This T cell receptor beta chain was captured by sequencing in a study of CD8 T cells in Susac syndrome. Reverse transcription used about 0.45 to 1 ug RNA and random hexamers. TCRdb called the immunoSEQ multiplex PCR reads again in MiXCR, with one record for every CDR3 protein. This table has 200,000 to 250,000 distinct CDR3 sequences, approximately 94% appearing once. V was clipped by 6 bases and J by 7 bases, with 15 bases between them. CDR3 size: 13 residues. As concerns this clonotype: Its cognate antigen is unknown.

Findings and caveats of the study: The authors acknowledged that the study's TCR sequencing and HLA analysis involved relatively few individuals.

Input material: CD4+ T cells from PBMCs. This receptor was taken from a human donor with Susac syndrome. The rearrangement links TRBV12-3 or TRBV12-4 to TRBJ1-2, with a possible D match to TRBD1 (5 bases). The CDR3 here is CASSSGAWRGYTF. CDR3 nucleotide sequence: TGTGCCAGCAGCTCCGGGGCCTGGCGTGGCTACACCTTC.